Listed here are 31 T cell receptor beta chains from one sample, sequenced in a study of T cell responses to AZD1222 COVID-19 vaccine (dated by TCRdb to the early 2020s). Receptors were amplified or captured by the immunoSEQ multiplex PCR assay. TCRdb mirrors the immuneACCESS table, restricted to in-frame sequences. Some clones are absent from its copies; in checked studies, under half trace to an unresolved V gene, and the reason for the others is unknown. This sample has 190,000 or so clones in its table, and approximately 90% of those were observed once. The ten most abundant clones make up 20% to 30% of the sample. The time point label, read with the paper, signifies: about 28 days (+/-7) after the second vaccine dose. This sample comprised peripheral blood, obtained 28 days after the second AZD1222 dose. The receptors here all came from an adult who received the AZD1222 COVID-19 vaccine.

J is TRBJ2-3 and V is TRBV30; D is possibly TRBD1 (6 bases). The germline V gene has CDR1 GTSNPN and CDR2 SVGIG (reference sequence). The CDR3 is 13 residues long. V was shortened by 8 bases and J by 6 bases, with 18 bases between the two germline ends. CDR3 sequence: CAGTRGVGDTQYF. The CDR3 bases are TGTGCCGGAACCAGGGGCGTTGGGGATACGCAGTATTTT.

The genes are TRBV7-8 and TRBJ2-1; 14 bases fit TRBD2. This CDR3 has 16 amino acids. J gave up 9 bases and V 4 bases, and 8 bases lay outside the gene matches. Germline CDR1 SGHVS, CDR2 FQNEAQ. The DNA for the CDR3 is TGTGCCAGCAGCTCCTGGACTAGCGGGAGGCAGTTTGAGCAGTTCTTC. Translation gives CASSSWTSGRQFEQFF.

The chain couples TRBV7-6 to TRBJ2-7, with 8 bases matching TRBD2. The CDR3 is made up of 15 amino acids. After removal of 0 bases from V and 4 bases from J, the junction contained 5 bases not matched to a gene. Germline V gene sequence: CDR1 SGHVS, CDR2 FNYEAQ. The CDR3: CASSLATSGGYEQYF. The DNA for the CDR3 is TGTGCCAGCAGCTTAGCCACTAGCGGAGGATACGAGCAGTACTTC.

The chain is built from TRBV28 and TRBJ2-7, with D possibly being TRBD2 (6 bases). Trimming removed 10 bases from V and 5 bases from J, with 12 bases in between. This CDR3 contains 11 residues. In germline, CDR1 is MDHEN, CDR2 SYDVKM. The CDR3 sequence is CATTRGHEQYF. CDR3 sequence (DNA): TGTGCCACCACGCGGGGACACGAGCAGTACTTC.

The chain is built from TRBV9 and TRBJ1-2, with D maybe TRBD1 (6 bases). Germline CDR1 and CDR2: SGDLS and YYNGEE. This CDR3 comprises 15 residues. Trimming removed 0 bases from V and 5 bases from J, with 14 bases in between. CDR3 DNA: TGTGCCAGCAGCGTAGAATCCCAGGGGAGGTATGGCTACACCTTC. Amino acids: CASSVESQGRYGYTF.

The chain employs TRBV19 and TRBJ1-5; a weak D match, TRBD1 (5 bases). Germline CDR1 reads LNHDA; CDR2 reads SQIVND (reference sequence). The CDR3 contains 16 residues. Deletions cut 3 bases from V and 5 bases from J, with 17 bases between. The DNA for the CDR3 is TGTGCCAGTAGTATTTTCGCCCAGGGATCCCATCAGCCCCAGCATTTT. This sequence encodes CASSIFAQGSHQPQHF. Full variable domain (rest looked up from reference TRBV19 and TRBJ1-5): DGGITQSPKYLFRKEGQNVTLSCEQNLNHDAMYWYRQDPGQGLRLIYYSQIVNDFQKGDIAEGYSVSREKKESFPLTVTSAQKNPTAFYLCASSIFAQGSHQPQHFGDGTRLSIL.

V usage is TRBV7-9 and J usage is TRBJ1-5, with a tentative D call TRBD1 (5 bases). V shed 5 bases and J shed 2 bases, with 13 bases lying between them. Per germline, CDR1 SEHNR and CDR2 FQNEAQ (reference sequence). This CDR3 has 15 amino acids. CDR3 residues: CASSPPGAGNQPQHF. As DNA, the CDR3 is TGTGCCAGCAGCCCTCCCGGGGCGGGCAATCAGCCCCAGCATTTT.

The chain combines TRBV2 with TRBJ1-5, with D unclear. From germline, CDR1 is SNHLY and CDR2 FYNNEI. This CDR3 contains 13 residues. V lost 6 bases to trimming and J lost 0 bases, with 6 bases between them. CDR3 DNA: TGTGCCAGCAGCGCCTATAGCAATCAGCCCCAGCATTTT. This translates into CASSAYSNQPQHF.

The chain recombines TRBV5-1 with TRBJ1-1; 7 positions match TRBD1. Trimming cost V 0 bases and J 5 bases; bases outside gene matches: 4. This CDR3 has 14 amino acids. Looked up from germline, CDR1 is SGHRS and CDR2 is YFSETQ. In DNA form, the CDR3 reads TGCGCCAGCAGCTTGGGTACCAGGGGGACTGAAGCTTTCTTT. It yields the protein CASSLGTRGTEAFF.

Notes on this clone: Other DNA sequences from this sample encode an identical CDR3 as well. The chain carries TRBV6-1 and TRBJ2-7; D is undetermined. The V gene lost 3 bases and the J gene lost 3 bases, with 0 bases spanning the gap. The germline V gene encodes CDR1 MNHNS and CDR2 SASEGT. This CDR3 has 10 amino acids. CDR3 residues: CASSDYEQYF. The CDR3 DNA reads TGTGCCAGCAGTGACTACGAGCAGTACTTC.

V and J are TRBV28 and TRBJ1-5; D possibly corresponds to TRBD1 (5 bases). Germline V gene sequence: CDR1 MDHEN, CDR2 SYDVKM. CDR3 length: 12 amino acids. Trimming cost V 5 bases and J 9 bases, with 11 bases left between them. CDR3 bases: TGTGCCAGCAGTACCCGACAGAGGCCCCAGCATTTT. Its translation is CASSTRQRPQHF. The variable domain in full, completed from reference TRBV28 and TRBJ1-5, reads DVKVTQSSRYLVKRTGEKVFLECVQDMDHENMFWYRQDPGLGLRLIYFSYDVKMKEKGDIPEGYSVSREKKERFSLILESASTNQTSMYLCASSTRQRPQHFGDGTRLSIL.

The rearrangement joins TRBV24-1 to TRBJ2-1, with D possibly being TRBD2 (7 bases). Germline CDR1 reads KGHDR; CDR2 reads SFDVKD. The length of the CDR3 is 15 residues. The ends were cut back, 9 bases at V and 1 base at J, with 15 bases in the middle. As DNA, the CDR3 is TGTGCCACCGGGGCCGCGGGGGCGTCCTACAATGAGCAGTTCTTC. It yields the protein CATGAAGASYNEQFF.

The chain couples TRBV7-9 to TRBJ1-5; D call uncertain. Between the trimmed V and J ends, which lost 1 base and 2 bases, there was a span of 6 bases. This CDR3 comprises 14 residues. Germline V gene sequence: CDR1 SEHNR, CDR2 FQNEAQ (reference sequence). For the CDR3, the DNA is TGTGCCAGCAGCTTAGGCCTGGGCAATCAGCCCCAGCATTTT. It yields the protein CASSLGLGNQPQHF. The full variable domain, with the rest looked up from reference TRBV7-9 and TRBJ1-5, is DTGVSQNPRHKITKRGQNVTFRCDPISEHNRLYWYRQTLGQGPEFLTYFQNEAQLEKSRLLSDRFSAERPKGSFSTLEIQRTEQGDSAMYLCASSLGLGNQPQHFGDGTRLSIL.

The V call is TRBV7-8, the J call TRBJ2-7, with 12 bases fitting TRBD2. Trimming took 5 bases from V and 2 from J; bases not matched to a gene: 7. In germline, CDR1 is SGHVS, CDR2 FQNEAQ. The CDR3 is made up of 16 amino acids. CDR3 amino acids: CASSLQTSGRAYEQYF. The CDR3 DNA reads as TGTGCCAGCAGCCTCCAGACTAGCGGGAGAGCCTACGAGCAGTACTTC.

The rearrangement joins TRBV25-1 to TRBJ1-2, with D maybe TRBD1 (6 bases). The V gene's germline CDR1 is MGHDK and CDR2 SYGVNS. The CDR3 runs 14 residues. With 3 bases removed from V and 7 bases from J, the gap between germline ends came to 15 bases. This CDR3 reads CASSDRQVSPGYTF. In nucleotides, the CDR3 is TGTGCCAGCAGTGACCGACAGGTTTCTCCTGGCTACACCTTC.

The gene calls are TRBV7-9 and TRBJ2-1; 7 bases are a match to TRBD1. Germline loops: CDR1 SEHNR, CDR2 FQNEAQ (reference sequence). The junction had 7 bases not matched to a gene; V was cut back by 5 bases and J by 3 bases. The CDR3 spans 15 residues. DNA of the CDR3: TGTGCCAGCAGCCTTCCGGGACAGTACTACAATGAGCAGTTCTTC. Its translation: CASSLPGQYYNEQFF.

The chain couples TRBV19 to TRBJ2-1; 13 positions match TRBD2. The CDR3 loop spans 15 amino acids. Germline CDR1 is LNHDA and CDR2 is SQIVND (reference sequence). The V segment lost 0 bases and the J segment 12 bases; nucleotides outside the gene matches: 5. The CDR3 loop reads CASSIEGLAGSRQFF. The CDR3 DNA reads as TGTGCCAGTAGTATAGAGGGACTAGCGGGAAGTCGGCAGTTCTTC.

The CDR3 region has the DNA TGTGCCAGCAGTGATACCTACAATGAGCAGTTCTTC. This gives the protein CASSDTYNEQFF. J is TRBJ2-1 and V is TRBV28, with unresolved D. This CDR3 spans 12 amino acids. The V end lost 5 bases, the J end lost 2 bases, and 4 bases lay between the germline ends. The germline CDR1 and CDR2 sequences are MDHEN and SYDVKM.

The chain has TRBV30 and TRBJ1-2; TRBD1 might be the D (5 bases). CDR1 is GTSNPN and CDR2 is SVGIG in the germline V gene (reference sequence). V was trimmed by 3 bases and J by 6 bases, leaving 20 bases between them. The CDR3 runs to 15 residues. CDR3 DNA: TGTGCCTGGAGGCCGTGGGCGGCCCGGGGCAATGGCTACACCTTC. It yields the protein CAWRPWAARGNGYTF.

V usage is TRBV27 and J usage is TRBJ2-3, with 8 bases identical to TRBD2. Germline V gene data show CDR1 as MNHEY and CDR2 as SMNVEV (reference sequence). J was trimmed by 3 bases and V by 8 bases; bases with no gene match: 7. The CDR3 contains 14 residues. CDR3 region: CASRAGEVTDTQYF. CDR3 nucleotides: TGTGCCAGCCGAGCGGGGGAAGTTACAGATACGCAGTATTTT.

This clone was counted a single time. The J gene is TRBJ2-3, the V gene TRBV28, with D perhaps TRBD1 (5 bases). This CDR3 contains 15 residues. Germline V gene lookup returns CDR1 MDHEN and CDR2 SYDVKM. V gave up 3 bases and J gave up 2 bases, with 12 bases separating them. CDR3 sequence: CASSFQGGNTDTQYF. The CDR3, as DNA: TGTGCCAGCAGTTTCCAGGGTGGTAACACAGATACGCAGTATTTT.

The V call is TRBV19, the J call TRBJ2-1; 15 nucleotides agree with TRBD2. Trimming removed 4 bases from V and 6 bases from J; junction bases left unmatched: 16. The V gene's germline CDR1 is LNHDA and CDR2 SQIVND (reference sequence). The CDR3 is 20 amino acids. The CDR3 region has the DNA TGTGCCAGTAGTAGGGGGACAGGACTAGCGGGAGGGCCGGGGGCCAATGAGCAGTTCTTC. It is translated as CASSRGTGLAGGPGANEQFF.

The genes are TRBV24-1 and TRBJ2-3; no reliable D call. The CDR3 covers 11 residues. The germline gives CDR1 KGHDR, CDR2 SFDVKD. V gave up 9 bases and J gave up 1 base, with 4 bases separating them. DNA for the CDR3: TGTGCCACCGGTGGCACAGATACGCAGTATTTT. Amino acid sequence: CATGGTDTQYF.

This chain joins TRBV5-1 and TRBJ2-3, with D hard to call. CDR1 is SGHRS and CDR2 is YFSETQ in the germline V gene. The CDR3 has 14 amino acids. V lost 1 base to trimming and J lost 2 bases, with 8 bases between them. CDR3 protein: CASSLFGPTDTQYF. CDR3 DNA: TGCGCCAGCAGCTTGTTTGGGCCCACAGATACGCAGTATTTT.

Worth noting for this clone: Other DNA sequences in this sample translate to the same CDR3. The DNA of the CDR3 is TGTGCCAGCAGTCGACTAGCGGGAGACTACGAGCAGTACTTC. Protein sequence: CASSRLAGDYEQYF. This chain uses TRBV6-5 with TRBJ2-7; 12 bases are shared with TRBD2. From germline, CDR1 is MNHEY and CDR2 SVGAGI. The CDR3 runs 14 residues. V lost 5 bases and J lost 3; bases outside the gene matches: 2.

This chain links TRBV10-3 with TRBJ2-3; the match to TRBD2 covers 7 bases. After removal of 6 bases from V and 6 bases from J, the junction contained 9 bases not matched to a gene. This CDR3 is built from 14 residues. Germline-derived CDR1 and CDR2 are ENHRY and SYGVKD. This chain's CDR3 is CAISPGGGSDTQYF. The CDR3 bases are TGTGCCATCAGCCCTGGCGGGGGTTCGGATACGCAGTATTTT.

The genes are TRBV6-5 and TRBJ1-1, with 9 nucleotides matching TRBD1. The CDR3 contains 14 residues. The germline V gene encodes CDR1 MNHEY and CDR2 SVGAGI. Trimming took 5 bases from V and 6 from J; bases not matched to a gene: 7. The CDR3 bases are TGTGCCAGCAGTCCACAGGGGGCGCCATCTGAAGCTTTCTTT. Translating it yields CASSPQGAPSEAFF.

The chain links TRBV6-4 to TRBJ1-1; the D gene is possibly TRBD1 (5 bases). Trimming removed 5 bases at V and 1 base at J, with 17 bases between. The CDR3 loop spans 16 amino acids. Germline assignment: CDR1 MRHNA and CDR2 SNTAGT. CDR3 nucleotides: TGTGCCAGCAGTCCCTTTGGATTGGACAAGAACACTGAAGCTTTCTTT. The encoded protein is CASSPFGLDKNTEAFF.

V and J are TRBV7-6 and TRBJ2-2; D might be TRBD2 (6 bases). This CDR3 has 16 amino acids. The V end lost 4 bases, the J end lost 4 bases, and 16 bases lay between the germline ends. Per the germline V gene, CDR1 is SGHVS and CDR2 is FNYEAQ. The CDR3 sequence: CASSSFEGGRTGELFF. The CDR3, as DNA: TGTGCCAGCAGCTCGTTTGAGGGAGGACGCACCGGGGAGCTGTTTTTT.

V and J are TRBV10-3 and TRBJ2-7, with 9 positions matching TRBD1. Per the germline V gene, CDR1 is ENHRY and CDR2 is SYGVKD. This CDR3 spans 14 amino acids. V lost 6 bases, J lost 0 bases, and 3 bases stayed unmatched. The DNA of the CDR3 is TGTGCCATCAGCGACAGGGGGGTCTCCTACGAGCAGTACTTC. As protein: CAISDRGVSYEQYF.

J is TRBJ2-1 and V is TRBV6-5; TRBD2 agrees at 13 bases. This CDR3 comprises 14 residues. The V segment lost 6 bases and the J segment 10 bases; nucleotides outside the gene matches: 6. Germline V gene data show CDR1 as MNHEY and CDR2 as SVGAGI. DNA for the CDR3: TGTGCCAGCAGAGGACTAGCGGGAGTCGACGAGCAGTTCTTC. This encodes CASRGLAGVDEQFF.